These 31 T cell receptor beta chains share one sample of origin, sequenced in a study of fetal regulatory T cell absence and autoimmunity. Profiling relied on immunoSEQ multiplex PCR, and the TCRdb table lists in-frame clones only, not all of them. The data show 85,000 to 100,000 clones, 60% to 80% seen once. The sample consisted of pancreas tissue. The receptors derive from a male donor with IPEX syndrome.

In DNA, the CDR3 is TGTGCCAGCAGTTCCGGGACAGGGCATTCACCCCTCCACTTT. Encoded protein: CASSSGTGHSPLHF. V and J are TRBV6-5 and TRBJ1-6; 9 bases are shared with TRBD1. V trimming: 4 bases; J trimming: 8 bases; junction bases outside the gene matches: 3. CDR3 size: 14 residues. Germline values: CDR1 MNHEY, CDR2 SVGAGI.

The chain joins TRBV5-4 to TRBJ1-2, with 7 positions matching TRBD1. The V gene end was trimmed by 4 bases and the J gene end by 2 bases; junction bases not matched to a gene: 5. Germline V CDR1 and CDR2: SGHNT, YYREEE (reference sequence). There are 14 residues in the CDR3. CDR3 DNA sequence: TGTGCCAGCAGCCCTGGACAGGCAAACTATGGCTACACCTTC. The encoded protein is CASSPGQANYGYTF.

This sequence joins TRBV27 and TRBJ2-1; tentatively, D is TRBD2 (6 bases). The CDR3 spans 15 residues. Germline loops: CDR1 MNHEY, CDR2 SMNVEV (reference sequence). Trimming shortened V by 2 bases and J by 5 bases, and 13 bases separated the two germline ends. The CDR3 reads CASSLKAGRHNEQFF. DNA for the CDR3: TGTGCCAGCAGTTTAAAGGCGGGAAGGCACAATGAGCAGTTCTTC.

The genes are TRBV6-1 and TRBJ2-1, with 7 bases fitting TRBD2. CDR1 and CDR2 (germline): MNHNS, SASEGT. With V trimmed by 6 bases and J by 2 bases, 7 bases remained unmatched. The CDR3 sequence is 15 residues long. CDR3: CASSWGGEAYNEQFF. The CDR3 DNA reads as TGTGCCAGCAGCTGGGGGGGGGAAGCCTACAATGAGCAGTTCTTC.

This rearrangement joins TRBV7-2 to TRBJ2-5, with D possibly TRBD2 on 7 matching bases. V was trimmed by 4 bases and J by 4 bases, leaving 10 bases between them. The germline gives CDR1 SGHTA, CDR2 FQGNSA. The CDR3 consists of 13 residues. CDR3 sequence: CASSSGGAETQYF. The CDR3 bases are TGTGCCAGCAGCTCTGGGGGGGCAGAGACCCAGTACTTC.

The J gene is TRBJ2-5, the V gene TRBV27; tentatively, D is TRBD1 (6 bases). The CDR3 is 17 amino acids. Germline V lookup: CDR1 MNHEY, CDR2 SMNVEV (reference sequence). Trimming stripped 6 bases from V and 5 bases from J, with 25 bases between. The CDR3 reads CASSRLPYTGRGETQYF. DNA for the CDR3: TGTGCCAGCAGCCGTCTCCCCTATACAGGGAGAGGGGAGACCCAGTACTTC.

This clone occurred a few times. The rearrangement joins TRBV4-2 to TRBJ2-5, with a weak D call TRBD2 (6 bases). The V gene lost 4 bases and the J gene lost 2 bases, with 17 bases spanning the gap. The CDR3 extends over 16 amino acids. Germline lookup yields CDR1 LGHNA and CDR2 YNFKEQ. CDR3 sequence (DNA): TGTGCCAGCAGCCTCCGGGGGAGCGGTGCACAAGAGACCCAGTACTTC. The encoded protein is CASSLRGSGAQETQYF.

This rearrangement joins TRBV11-2 to TRBJ1-2, with D perhaps matching TRBD1 (5 bases). V lost 5 bases to trimming and J lost 5 bases, with 9 bases between them. CDR1 SGHAT and CDR2 FQNNGV come from the germline V gene. The CDR3 is 12 residues long. CDR3 in DNA: TGTGCCAGCAGCCAACGGGGGTATGGCTACACCTTC. This sequence encodes CASSQRGYGYTF.

The J gene is TRBJ2-3, the V gene TRBV4-3; 10 bases are shared with TRBD2. The CDR3 has 15 amino acids. Germline values: CDR1 LGHNA, CDR2 YSLEER. J was trimmed by 3 bases and V by 1 base; bases with no gene match: 1. The CDR3 nucleotides are TGCGCCAGCAGCCAAGCAGCGGGGGGGACAGATACGCAGTATTTT. Amino acid sequence: CASSQAAGGTDTQYF.

The chain couples TRBV7-2 to TRBJ2-1; no clear D gene. This CDR3 has 14 amino acids. V lost 2 bases to trimming and J lost 9 bases, with 14 bases between them. Germline V gene lookup returns CDR1 SGHTA and CDR2 FQGNSA. CDR3 nucleotides: TGTGCCAGCAGCTTAAGCCCGTCCCGAGGTGAGCAGTTCTTC. Translated, it gives CASSLSPSRGEQFF.

J is TRBJ2-3 and V is TRBV4-1; TRBD2 matches at 7 bases. The trim removed 0 bases at V and 2 bases at J, leaving 5 bases unmatched. The CDR3 is 16 amino acids. Per the germline V gene, CDR1 is MGHRA and CDR2 is YSYEKL. The DNA of the CDR3 is TGCGCCAGCAGCCAAGATCAGCTAGCGGCCACAGATACGCAGTATTTT. It codes for CASSQDQLAATDTQYF.

CDR3 in amino acids: CASSLVGGRYGRGELFF. CDR3 coding DNA: TGTGCCAGCAGCTTAGTAGGCGGACGCTATGGGAGAGGGGAGCTGTTTTTT. The chain has TRBV7-2 and TRBJ2-2; D possibly corresponds to TRBD2 (5 bases). The CDR3 is made up of 17 amino acids. Germline V gene data show CDR1 as SGHTA and CDR2 as FQGNSA. V lost 1 base to trimming and J lost 8 bases, with 20 bases between them.

This sequence joins TRBV5-5 and TRBJ2-1, with D possibly TRBD2 on 6 matching bases. Germline lookup yields CDR1 SGHKS and CDR2 YYEKEE (reference sequence). V was trimmed by 5 bases and J by 0 bases, leaving 15 bases between them. The CDR3 runs to 16 residues. For the CDR3, the DNA is TGTGCCAGCAGACTTGCGGGGTTAAGCTCCTACAATGAGCAGTTCTTC. This encodes CASRLAGLSSYNEQFF.

The chain recombines TRBV4-1 with TRBJ2-7, with 10 nucleotides matching TRBD2. From germline, CDR1 is MGHRA and CDR2 YSYEKL. The CDR3 consists of 16 residues. V shed 4 bases and J 2 bases; nucleotides not matched to a gene: 8. CDR3 in amino acids: CASSLAASGRAYEQYF. CDR3 coding DNA: TGCGCCAGCAGCCTCGCGGCCAGCGGGAGGGCCTACGAGCAGTACTTC.

This clone was picked up one time. The CDR3 coding sequence is TGCGCCAGCAGCCTGCGGACTAGCGGGAGAACAGATACGCAGTATTTT. This codes for CASSLRTSGRTDTQYF. The gene calls are TRBV4-1 and TRBJ2-3, with TRBD2 matching 13 bases. Germline trimming cut 4 bases from V and 3 bases from J; bases unmatched to any gene: 4. Germline lookup yields CDR1 MGHRA and CDR2 YSYEKL. The CDR3 is 16 residues long.

This clone occurred a few times. V and J are TRBV27 and TRBJ2-7, with a possible D match to TRBD1 (6 bases). The CDR3 is 13 amino acids. Germline values: CDR1 MNHEY, CDR2 SMNVEV (reference sequence). V gave up 6 bases and J gave up 7 bases, with 16 bases separating them. The DNA for the CDR3 is TGTGCCAGCAGGGAGACAGGTTTGGGGGAGCAGTACTTC. Its protein is CASRETGLGEQYF.

On this clone itself: The same CDR3 arises from other DNA sequences in this sample as well. The V and J genes are TRBV18 and TRBJ2-7, with 12 bases fitting TRBD2. Germline V lookup: CDR1 KGHSH, CDR2 LQKENI. This CDR3 is built from 14 residues. Unmatched junction bases numbered 0, after V lost 2 bases and J lost 4 bases. CDR3 bases: TGTGCCAGCTCACCAGGGACTAGCGGGTACGAGCAGTACTTC. It encodes CASSPGTSGYEQYF.

In this sample, this clone turned up a few times. The chain uses TRBV9 and TRBJ2-7; D could derive from TRBD1 or TRBD2 (5 bases each). In germline, CDR1 is SGDLS, CDR2 YYNGEE. Trimming removed 0 bases at V and 5 bases at J, with 21 bases between. The CDR3 is 17 residues long. The CDR3 coding sequence is TGTGCCAGCAGCGTAGCCCCGACCGGGACCGTTAGTGACGAGCAGTACTTC. As protein: CASSVAPTGTVSDEQYF.

This clone was found a few times. The chain employs TRBV7-9 and TRBJ2-3, with D unclear. The V and J ends lost 3 bases and 0 bases respectively, with 16 bases between them. CDR1 and CDR2 (germline): SEHNR, FQNEAQ (reference sequence). The CDR3 contains 17 residues. The chain's CDR3 is CASSLVLREPSTDTQYF. CDR3 nucleotides: TGTGCCAGCAGCTTGGTGCTAAGGGAACCGAGCACAGATACGCAGTATTTT. The complete variable domain, with remaining parts taken from reference TRBV7-9 and TRBJ2-3, reads DTGVSQNPRHKITKRGQNVTFRCDPISEHNRLYWYRQTLGQGPEFLTYFQNEAQLEKSRLLSDRFSAERPKGSFSTLEIQRTEQGDSAMYLCASSLVLREPSTDTQYFGPGTRLTVL.

The rearrangement links TRBV6-1 to TRBJ2-7; 10 bases are shared with TRBD1. The CDR3 extends over 14 amino acids. The V gene's germline CDR1 is MNHNS and CDR2 SASEGT. Losses at the gene ends were 1 base for V and 3 bases for J; bases not matched to a gene: 0. As DNA, the CDR3 is TGTGCCAGCAGTGAAGGGACAGGGGGCTACGAGCAGTACTTC. Translation: CASSEGTGGYEQYF.

V and J are TRBV9 and TRBJ2-7, with 10 bases that match TRBD2. This CDR3 is 15 amino acids long. CDR1 is SGDLS and CDR2 is YYNGEE in the germline V gene. V gave up 4 bases and J gave up 3 bases; unmatched junction bases: 7. The CDR3 DNA is TGTGCCAGCAGCCCAACTAGCGGGGAGCACTACGAGCAGTACTTC. It yields the protein CASSPTSGEHYEQYF. Based on the CDR3 plus reference TRBV9 and TRBJ2-7, the full variable domain is DSGVTQTPKHLITATGQRVTLRCSPRSGDLSVYWYQQSLDQGLQFLIQYYNGEERAKGNILERFSAQQFPDLHSELNLSSLELGDSALYFCASSPTSGEHYEQYFGPGTRLTVT.

The chain joins TRBV7-2 to TRBJ1-5; no reliable D call. From germline, CDR1 is SGHTA and CDR2 FQGNSA. Trimming took off 0 bases at V and 0 bases at J, with 6 bases between the two ends. This CDR3 has 15 residues. CDR3 nucleotides: TGTGCCAGCAGCTTAGCAGGGAATAGCAATCAGCCCCAGCATTTT. It specifies CASSLAGNSNQPQHF.

The V gene is TRBV20-1, the J gene TRBJ1-2; D call uncertain. The CDR3 extends over 10 amino acids. V was pared by 5 bases and J by 8 bases, with 9 bases between. Germline V gene sequence: CDR1 DFQATT, CDR2 SNEGSKA (reference sequence). This chain's CDR3 is CSAPTNGYTF. CDR3 bases: TGCAGTGCTCCCACCAACGGCTACACCTTC.

CDR3 bases: TGCGCCAGCAGCTTGGTTCAGGGGGGCTATGGCTACACCTTC. Protein product: CASSLVQGGYGYTF. The V gene is TRBV5-1, the J gene TRBJ1-2; 7 bases map to TRBD1. The CDR3 contains 14 residues. In germline, CDR1 is SGHRS, CDR2 YFSETQ. V shed 0 bases, J shed 4 bases, and the junction held 3 bases outside the gene matches.

The chain has TRBV2 and TRBJ1-1, with a weak D call TRBD1 (5 bases). There are 14 residues in the CDR3. CDR1 SNHLY and CDR2 FYNNEI come from the germline V gene. V lost 3 bases and J lost 5, with 13 bases in between. The CDR3 region has the DNA TGTGCCAGCAGTGAGCGCCCGGGACTGACTGAAGCTTTCTTT. Its translation is CASSERPGLTEAFF.

The chain is built from TRBV4-1 and TRBJ2-7; TRBD2 might be the D (6 bases). Germline V gene data show CDR1 as MGHRA and CDR2 as YSYEKL. The CDR3 has 15 residues. V shed 1 base and J shed 5 bases, with 15 bases lying between them. CDR3 bases: TGCGCCAGCAGCCAAGGAGTCGGGGGTATCGACGAGCAGTACTTC. It encodes CASSQGVGGIDEQYF.

The chain links TRBV9 to TRBJ1-4; weak D call: TRBD1 (5 bases). CDR1 and CDR2 from the germline V gene are SGDLS and YYNGEE. The CDR3 loop spans 17 amino acids. V was trimmed by 0 bases and J by 0 bases, leaving 12 bases between them. The CDR3, as DNA: TGTGCCAGCAGCGTAGAAGACAGTCCTGCAACTAATGAAAAACTGTTTTTT. It yields the protein CASSVEDSPATNEKLFF. Filled out from reference TRBV9 and TRBJ1-4, the complete variable domain reads DSGVTQTPKHLITATGQRVTLRCSPRSGDLSVYWYQQSLDQGLQFLIQYYNGEERAKGNILERFSAQQFPDLHSELNLSSLELGDSALYFCASSVEDSPATNEKLFFGSGTQLSVL.

This chain uses TRBV30 with TRBJ2-7, with D uncertain. Germline values: CDR1 GTSNPN, CDR2 SVGIG (reference sequence). The CDR3 spans 12 residues. V was clipped by 2 bases and J by 1 base, with 6 bases between them. The chain's CDR3 is CAWSSISYEQYF. CDR3 DNA sequence: TGTGCCTGGAGTTCAATATCCTACGAGCAGTACTTC.

The V and J genes are TRBV5-6 and TRBJ2-1; 7 bases line up with TRBD1. The CDR3 has 17 amino acids. Germline assignment: CDR1 SGHDT and CDR2 YYEEEE. V lost 4 bases, J lost 2 bases, and 12 bases stayed unmatched. In nucleotides, the CDR3 is TGTGCCAGCAGCAAACCCCCCGGGACAGCCGCCTACAATGAGCAGTTCTTC. Protein: CASSKPPGTAAYNEQFF.

Only a few counts were recorded for this clone. The rearrangement uses TRBV2 and TRBJ1-5; D is uncertain. V dropped 6 bases and J dropped 7 bases, with 13 bases sitting between them. This CDR3 has 13 residues. Germline CDR1 and CDR2: SNHLY and FYNNEI. As DNA, the CDR3 is TGTGCCAGCAGCGCCGGACGGCAACAGCCCCAGCATTTT. Translated, it gives CASSAGRQQPQHF.

This clone was observed a few times. The genes are TRBV27 and TRBJ1-6; D may be TRBD1 (5 bases). Trimming shortened V by 2 bases and J by 7 bases, and 15 bases separated the two germline ends. The CDR3 is made up of 16 amino acids. The germline CDR1 and CDR2 sequences are MNHEY and SMNVEV (reference sequence). The CDR3 spells CASSLMGGFENSPLHF. The CDR3 nucleotides are TGTGCCAGCAGTTTAATGGGGGGGTTCGAGAATTCACCCCTCCACTTT.